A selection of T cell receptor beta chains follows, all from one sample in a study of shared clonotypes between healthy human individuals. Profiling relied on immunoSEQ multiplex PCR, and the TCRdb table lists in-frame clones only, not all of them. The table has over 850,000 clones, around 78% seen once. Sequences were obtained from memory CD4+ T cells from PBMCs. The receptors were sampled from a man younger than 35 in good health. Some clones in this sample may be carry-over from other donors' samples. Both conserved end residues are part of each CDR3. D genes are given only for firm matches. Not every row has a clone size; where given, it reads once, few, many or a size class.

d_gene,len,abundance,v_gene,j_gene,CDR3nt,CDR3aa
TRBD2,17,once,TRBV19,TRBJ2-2,TGTGCCAGTAGTATCCAAACTAGCGGGAGACTTACCGGGGAGCTGTTTTTT,CASSIQTSGRLTGELFF
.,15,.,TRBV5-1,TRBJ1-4,TGCGCCAGCAGCCCGGGACAACCATTGGATGAAAAACTGTTTTTT,CASSPGQPLDEKLFF
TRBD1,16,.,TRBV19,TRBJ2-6,TGTGCCAGTAGTATATCAGGGGGAGCTGGGGCCAACGTCCTGACTTTC,CASSISGGAGANVLTF
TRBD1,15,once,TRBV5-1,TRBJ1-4,TGCGCCAGCAGCCGAGGACAGGGGGCTAATGAAAAACTGTTTTTT,CASSRGQGANEKLFF
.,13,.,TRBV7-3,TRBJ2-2,TGTGCCAGCAGCTTATATATCACCGGGGAGCTGTTTTTT,CASSLYITGELFF
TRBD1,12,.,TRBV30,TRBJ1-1,TGTGCCTGGAGCGCAGGGGGTCCTGAAGCTTTCTTT,CAWSAGGPEAFF
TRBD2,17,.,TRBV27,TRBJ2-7,TGTGCCAGCTCCCTCTTTGGACTAGCGGGAGGAACATACGAGCAGTACTTC,CASSLFGLAGGTYEQYF
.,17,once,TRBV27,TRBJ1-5,TGTGCCAGCAGTTTAGGGCGGGAGCGGGGGCGCGATCAGCCCCAGCATTTT,CASSLGRERGRDQPQHF
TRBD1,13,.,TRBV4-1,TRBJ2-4,TGCGCCAGCAGGAAGACAGGGTTGGACATTCAGTACTTC,CASRKTGLDIQYF
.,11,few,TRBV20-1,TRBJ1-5,TGCAGCTACCCCGGGTATCAGCCCCAGCATTTT,CSYPGYQPQHF
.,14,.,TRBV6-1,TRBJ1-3,TGTGCCAGCAGCTTGACAGGCTCTGGAAACACCATATATTTT,CASSLTGSGNTIYF
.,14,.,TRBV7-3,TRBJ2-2,TGTGCCAGCAGCTTAATGAGGGACACCGGGGAGCTGTTTTTT,CASSLMRDTGELFF
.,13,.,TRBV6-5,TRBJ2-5,TGTGCCAGCAGTCCCCCGGGGGCAGAGACCCAGTACTTC,CASSPPGAETQYF
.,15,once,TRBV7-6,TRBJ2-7,TGTGCCAGCAGCGCCGGGGGAAGGGGGTTGAGCGAGCAGTACTTC,CASSAGGRGLSEQYF
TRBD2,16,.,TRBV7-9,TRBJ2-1,TGTGCCAGCCATAAAGCACTCAGCGGGAGTAGTCATGAGCAGTTCTTC,CASHKALSGSSHEQFF
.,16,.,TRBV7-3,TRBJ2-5,TGTGCCAGCAGCTTAGGAGCCGGGGGCGGTGAGGAGACCCAGTACTTC,CASSLGAGGGEETQYF
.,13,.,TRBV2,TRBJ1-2,TGTGCCAGCAGTGATCGGGGTGGAGGTGGCTACACCTTC,CASSDRGGGGYTF
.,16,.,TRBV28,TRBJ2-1,TGTGCCAGCAGTACCCACCCCGGGGCGGCCTACAATGAGCAGTTCTTC,CASSTHPGAAYNEQFF
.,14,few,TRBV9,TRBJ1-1,TGTGCCAGCAGCGCGGACAGTCGGAACACTGAAGCTTTCTTT,CASSADSRNTEAFF
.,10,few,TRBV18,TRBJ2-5,TGTGCCAGCTCCGGCCCGACCCAGTACTTC,CASSGPTQYF
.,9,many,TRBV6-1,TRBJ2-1,TGTGCCGCAAGGTATGAGCAGTTCTTC,CAARYEQFF
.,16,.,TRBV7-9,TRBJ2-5,TGTGCCAGCAGCCCCGGGGGAGGGGGGATCCAAGAGACCCAGTACTTC,CASSPGGGGIQETQYF
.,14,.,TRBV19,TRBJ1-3,TGTGCCAGTAGTATACCGGGCTTCGGAAACACCATATATTTT,CASSIPGFGNTIYF
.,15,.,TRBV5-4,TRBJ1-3,TGTGCCAGCAGCTTACGGACAGTACGGGGAAACACCATATATTTT,CASSLRTVRGNTIYF
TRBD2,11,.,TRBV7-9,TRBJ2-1,TGTGCCAGCAGCCTGGGACTAGGCCAGTTCTTC,CASSLGLGQFF
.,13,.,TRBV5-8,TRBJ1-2,TGTGCCAGCAGCTTGGGCCGGGACTATGGCTACACCTTC,CASSLGRDYGYTF
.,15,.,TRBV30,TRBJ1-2,TGTGCCTGGGGCCGAGGGGGGGCATCGAACTATGGCTACACCTTC,CAWGRGGASNYGYTF
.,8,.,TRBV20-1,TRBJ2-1,TGCAGTGCAGGTGAGCAGTTCTTC,CSAGEQFF
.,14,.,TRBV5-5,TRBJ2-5,TGTGCCAGCAGCTTAGCGACGGGACTGCGAGTCGAGTACTTC,CASSLATGLRVEYF
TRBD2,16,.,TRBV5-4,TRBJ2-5,TGTGCCAGCAGCGGCGGGACTAGCGGGATGGTAGGGACCCAGTACTTC,CASSGGTSGMVGTQYF
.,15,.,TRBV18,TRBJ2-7,TGTGCCAGCTCACCACGGATAGGTGACTACTACGAGCAGTACTTC,CASSPRIGDYYEQYF
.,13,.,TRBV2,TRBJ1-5,TGTGCCAGCAGTCTTTACGGGAATCAGCCCCAGCATTTT,CASSLYGNQPQHF
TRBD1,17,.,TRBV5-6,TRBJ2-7,TGTGCCAGCAGAAAGGGACAGGGTGTTATCGCTTCCTACGAGCAGTACTTC,CASRKGQGVIASYEQYF
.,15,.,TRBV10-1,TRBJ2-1,TGCGCCAGCAGGGAGACTACCAGCTCCTACAATGAGCAGTTCTTC,CASRETTSSYNEQFF
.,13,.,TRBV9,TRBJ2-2,TGTGCCAGCAGCTTCGACCACGCCGGGGAGCTGTTTTTT,CASSFDHAGELFF
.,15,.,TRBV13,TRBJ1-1,TGTGCCAGCAGCTTAGTGCAACGAGGGAACACTGAAGCTTTCTTT,CASSLVQRGNTEAFF
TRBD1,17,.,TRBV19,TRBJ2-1,TGTGCCAGTAGTAATGACAGGGGCGGCAGAACCTACAATGAGCAGTTCTTC,CASSNDRGGRTYNEQFF
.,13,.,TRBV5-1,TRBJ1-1,TGCGCCAGCACCTTGGGGGGGAACACTGAAGCTTTCTTT,CASTLGGNTEAFF
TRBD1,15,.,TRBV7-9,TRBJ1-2,TGTGCCAGCAGCACCCGACAGGGTATACCGTATGGCTACACCTTC,CASSTRQGIPYGYTF
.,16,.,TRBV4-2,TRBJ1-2,TGTGCCAGCAGCCCCTCTAGGACAGAGAGAAACTATGGCTACACCTTC,CASSPSRTERNYGYTF
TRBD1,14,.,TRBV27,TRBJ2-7,TGTGCCAGCAGCAGGGACAGGCCCTCCTACGAGCAGTACTTC,CASSRDRPSYEQYF
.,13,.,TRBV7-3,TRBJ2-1,TGTGCCAGCAGCTTGAGGCTAGACGGAGAGCAGTTCTTC,CASSLRLDGEQFF
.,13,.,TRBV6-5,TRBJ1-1,TGTGCCAGCAGTGGAAGGGGGAACACTGAAGCTTTCTTT,CASSGRGNTEAFF
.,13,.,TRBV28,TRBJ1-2,TGTGCCAGCAGTTTACCAGGGTGGGGTGGCTACACCTTC,CASSLPGWGGYTF
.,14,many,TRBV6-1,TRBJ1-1,TGTGCCAGCAGCAAACAGGGCCGTGACACTGAAGCTTTCTTT,CASSKQGRDTEAFF
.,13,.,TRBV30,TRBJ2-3,TGTGCCTGGAATGTCGGGGAGTCAGATTCGCAGTATTTT,CAWNVGESDSQYF